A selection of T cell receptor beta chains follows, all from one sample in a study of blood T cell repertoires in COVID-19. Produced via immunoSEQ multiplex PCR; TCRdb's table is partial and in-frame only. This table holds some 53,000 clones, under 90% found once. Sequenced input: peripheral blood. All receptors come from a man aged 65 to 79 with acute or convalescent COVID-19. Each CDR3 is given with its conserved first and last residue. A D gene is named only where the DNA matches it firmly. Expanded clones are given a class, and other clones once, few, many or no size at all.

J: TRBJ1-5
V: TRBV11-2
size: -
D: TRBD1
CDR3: CASSHRQGSGYQPQHF
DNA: TGTGCCAGCAGCCATAGACAGGGCTCGGGTTATCAGCCCCAGCATTTT

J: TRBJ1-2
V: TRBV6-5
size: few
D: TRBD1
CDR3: CASRPEEGQGFGYTF
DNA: TGTGCCAGCAGACCCGAGGAGGGACAGGGGTTTGGCTACACCTTC

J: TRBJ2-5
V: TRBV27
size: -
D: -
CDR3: CASSLSGQTQYF
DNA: TGTGCCAGCAGTTTATCGGGGCAGACCCAGTACTTC

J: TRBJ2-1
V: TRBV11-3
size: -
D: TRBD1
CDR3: CASSLGWTGEGNEQFF
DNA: TGTGCCAGCAGCTTAGGGTGGACAGGGGAGGGAAATGAGCAGTTCTTC

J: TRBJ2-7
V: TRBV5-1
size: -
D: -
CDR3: CASSYHGISYEQYF
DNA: TGCGCCAGCAGCTACCACGGGATCTCCTACGAGCAGTACTTC

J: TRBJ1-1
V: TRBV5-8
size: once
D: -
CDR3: CASSAGLNTEAFF
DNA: TGTGCCAGCAGCGCGGGACTGAACACTGAAGCTTTCTTT

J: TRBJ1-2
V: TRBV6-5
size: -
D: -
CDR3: CASSYAPGHVLYGYTF
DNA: TGTGCCAGCAGTTACGCTCCTGGACACGTTCTGTATGGCTACACCTTC

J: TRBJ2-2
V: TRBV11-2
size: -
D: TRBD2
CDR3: CASSLGWFVTSNTGELFF
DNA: TGTGCCAGCAGCTTAGGCTGGTTTGTGACTAGCAACACCGGGGAGCTGTTTTTT

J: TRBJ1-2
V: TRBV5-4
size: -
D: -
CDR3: CASSGRTGGYGYTF
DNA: TGTGCCAGCAGCGGGCGGACCGGGGGATATGGCTACACCTTC

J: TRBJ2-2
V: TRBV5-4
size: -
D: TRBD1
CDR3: CASSLKQGVDGELFF
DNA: TGTGCCAGCAGCCTGAAACAGGGGGTTGACGGGGAGCTGTTTTTT

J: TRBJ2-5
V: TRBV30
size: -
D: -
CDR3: CAWTGTSSTKTQYF
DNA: TGTGCCTGGACCGGAACTAGTTCTACTAAGACCCAGTACTTC

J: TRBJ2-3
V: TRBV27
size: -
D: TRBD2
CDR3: CASSPGLATDTQYF
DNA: TGTGCCAGCAGTCCGGGACTAGCAACAGATACGCAGTATTTT

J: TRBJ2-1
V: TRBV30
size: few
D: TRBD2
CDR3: CAWSYGPGGAGTSGRGFGEQFF
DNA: TGTGCCTGGAGTTATGGCCCGGGCGGCGCCGGGACTAGCGGGAGGGGATTCGGTGAGCAGTTCTTC

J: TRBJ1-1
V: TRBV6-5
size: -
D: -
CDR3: CATHDRSFTEAFF
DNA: TGTGCCACCCACGACAGATCATTCACTGAAGCTTTCTTT

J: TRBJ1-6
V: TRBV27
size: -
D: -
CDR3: CASSEQEYNSPLHF
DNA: TGTGCCAGCTCTGAACAAGAATATAATTCACCCCTCCACTTT

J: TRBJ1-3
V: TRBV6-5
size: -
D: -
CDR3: CATPGISGNTIYF
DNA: TGTGCCACCCCAGGGATCTCTGGAAACACCATATATTTT

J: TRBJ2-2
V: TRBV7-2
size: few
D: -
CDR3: CASSSTRVDTGELFF
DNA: TGTGCCAGCAGCTCGACTAGGGTTGACACCGGGGAGCTGTTTTTT

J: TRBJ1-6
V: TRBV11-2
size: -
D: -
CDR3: CASNRGGDNSPLHF
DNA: TGTGCCAGTAACCGCGGGGGGGATAATTCACCCCTCCACTTT

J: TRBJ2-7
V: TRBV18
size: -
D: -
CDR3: CASSPAGPYEQYF
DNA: TGTGCCAGCTCACCCGCAGGCCCCTACGAGCAGTACTTC

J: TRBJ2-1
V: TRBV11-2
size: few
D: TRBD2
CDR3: CASSLGDYRFEQFF
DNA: TGTGCCAGCAGCCTAGGGGACTACCGGTTTGAGCAGTTCTTC

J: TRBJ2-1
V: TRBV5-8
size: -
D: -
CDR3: CASSSRGSYNEQFF
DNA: TGTGCCAGCAGCTCCAGGGGTTCCTACAATGAGCAGTTCTTC

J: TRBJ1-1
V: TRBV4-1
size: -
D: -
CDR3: CASSQDWRWVVTEAFF
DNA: TGCGCCAGCAGCCAAGACTGGCGGTGGGTGGTCACTGAAGCTTTCTTT

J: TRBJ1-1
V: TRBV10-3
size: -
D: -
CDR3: CAITPQIGGTEAFF
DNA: TGTGCCATCACCCCACAGATCGGTGGCACTGAAGCTTTCTTT

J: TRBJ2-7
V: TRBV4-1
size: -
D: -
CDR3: CASSRGGPSYEQYF
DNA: TGCGCCAGCAGCCGGGGAGGACCCTCCTACGAGCAGTACTTC

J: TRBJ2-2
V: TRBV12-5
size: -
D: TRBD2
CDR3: CASGWGLAGVVTGELFF
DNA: TGTGCTAGTGGGTGGGGACTAGCGGGAGTCGTGACCGGGGAGCTGTTTTTT

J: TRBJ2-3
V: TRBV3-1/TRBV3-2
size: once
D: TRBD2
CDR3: CASSQRVGPGGDTDTQYF
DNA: TGTGCCAGCAGCCAACGAGTGGGTCCGGGGGGGGACACAGATACGCAGTATTTT

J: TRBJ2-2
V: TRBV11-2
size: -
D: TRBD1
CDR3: CASTRPKGATGELFF
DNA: TGTGCCAGCACCCGGCCGAAGGGGGCCACCGGGGAGCTGTTTTTT

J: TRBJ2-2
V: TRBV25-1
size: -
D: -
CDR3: CASRKGQLNTGELFF
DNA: TGTGCCAGCAGAAAGGGACAACTGAACACCGGGGAGCTGTTTTTT